Given below is one T cell receptor beta chain in context. The antigen is undetermined. With 7 bases removed from V and 3 bases from J, the gap between germline ends came to 10 bases. The CDR3 sequence is 11 residues long. Per the germline V gene, CDR1 is SQVTM and CDR2 is ANQGSEA. Sequencing used immunoSEQ multiplex PCR; TCRdb keeps in-frame clones, though not all of them. This sample has over 95,000 clones, with about 91% found just once. These data are taken from a study of OX40 agonist ivuxolimab in advanced cancers. Study-wide points: Doses of 0.1 to 3.0 mg/kg were accompanied by clonal expansion of CD4+ and CD8+ blood T cells by week 6.

The chain combines TRBV29-1 with TRBJ2-7; weak D call: TRBD1 (7 bases). The source is an adult with an advanced solid tumor such as melanoma, head and neck, liver or kidney cancer. Here the sequenced sample was CD4+ or CD8+ T cells sorted from blood, taken in a trial of the OX40 agonist ivuxolimab. The CDR3 nucleotides are TGCAGCGGCGGGGACAGCTACGAGCAGTACTTC. Protein sequence: CSGGDSYEQYF.